This TCR beta chain emerged from a study of CD8 T cells in Susac syndrome. Per germline, CDR1 MDHEN and CDR2 SYDVKM. The CDR3 spans 15 residues. Trimming removed 7 bases from V and 4 bases from J; junction bases left unmatched: 11. RNA totalling about 0.45 to 1 ug underwent reverse transcription with random hexamers. TCRdb re-called the immunoSEQ multiplex PCR reads with MiXCR, one entry per CDR3 protein. The sample includes about 240,000 distinct CDR3 sequences, less than 96% of them seen just once. This clonotype was sampled from a human donor with Susac syndrome. The specimen sequenced was CD4+ T cells from PBMCs. This chain links TRBV28 with TRBJ2-5; TRBD2 matches 8 bases. The CDR3 sequence is CASTPGGGRGETQYF. The CDR3 DNA sequence: TGTGCCAGCACCCCGGGCGGGGGGCGGGGAGAGACCCAGTACTTC.